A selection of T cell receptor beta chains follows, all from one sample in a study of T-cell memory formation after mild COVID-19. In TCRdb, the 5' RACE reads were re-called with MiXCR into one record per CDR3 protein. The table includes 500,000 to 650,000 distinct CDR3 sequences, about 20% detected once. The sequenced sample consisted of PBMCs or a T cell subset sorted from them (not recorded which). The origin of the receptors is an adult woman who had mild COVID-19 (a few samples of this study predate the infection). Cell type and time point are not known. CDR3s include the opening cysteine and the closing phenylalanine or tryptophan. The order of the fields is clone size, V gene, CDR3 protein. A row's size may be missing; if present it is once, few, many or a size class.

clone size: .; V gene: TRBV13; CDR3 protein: CASSIRTGPGTDTQYF
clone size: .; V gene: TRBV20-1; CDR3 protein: CSAPGTGRNTEAFF
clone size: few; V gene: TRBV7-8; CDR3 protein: CASSRRRPGLGEQYF
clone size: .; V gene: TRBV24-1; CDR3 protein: CATNPQGVSNQPQHF
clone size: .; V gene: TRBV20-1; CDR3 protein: CSASVVGGATTEAFF
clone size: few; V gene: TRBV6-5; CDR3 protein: CASHTVGGQGTEAFF
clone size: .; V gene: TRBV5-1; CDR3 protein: CASSTSQGVLYEQYF
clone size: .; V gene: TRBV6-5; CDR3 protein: CASSYSRGGNGYTF
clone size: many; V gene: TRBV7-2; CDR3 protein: CASSLTGRTGVGAKNIQYF
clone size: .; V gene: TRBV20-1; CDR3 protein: CSARDRRESNEQFF
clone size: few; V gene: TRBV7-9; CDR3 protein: CASSPWGGTEKANYGYTF
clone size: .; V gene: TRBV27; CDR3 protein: CASSLTSGGWETQYF
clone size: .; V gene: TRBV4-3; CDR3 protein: CASSQDLIASYEQYF
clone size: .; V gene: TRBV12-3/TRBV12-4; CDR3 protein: CASTQRGNQETQYF
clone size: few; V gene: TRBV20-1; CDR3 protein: CSARDPKGASYEQYF